These 15 T cell receptor beta chains share one sample of origin, sequenced in a study of technical replicates of blood from a few donors. The table came from immunoSEQ multiplex PCR; TCRdb's copy has only in-frame clones and leaves some out. The sample lists over 55,000 clones, around 87% occurring once. Sequencing was done on a sample of PBMCs. These receptors originate from a human donor in good health. Some clones in this sample may be carry-over from other donors' samples.

This clone was seen only once. This chain uses TRBV6-1 with TRBJ2-4; possibly TRBD1 for D (6 bases). Trimming removed 6 bases at V and 1 base at J, with 13 bases between. From germline, CDR1 is MNHNS and CDR2 SASEGT. CDR3 size: 15 residues. CDR3 residues: CASRGPGAAKNIQYF. In nucleotides, the CDR3 is TGTGCCAGCAGGGGACCAGGGGCGGCCAAAAACATTCAGTACTTC.

This clone was picked up a small number of times. This chain links TRBV19 with TRBJ1-4; weak D call: TRBD1 (5 bases). Per the germline V gene, CDR1 is LNHDA and CDR2 is SQIVND (reference sequence). Trimming cost V 6 bases and J 8 bases, with 16 bases left between them. The CDR3 runs 14 residues. CDR3 loop: CASSPPGGDEKLFF. The CDR3, as DNA: TGTGCCAGTAGCCCCCCCGGCGGGGACGAAAAACTGTTTTTT.

CDR3 in amino acids: CASSHSSGGASHGELFF. The DNA of the CDR3 is TGCGCCAGCAGCCACTCTAGCGGGGGGGCCTCTCACGGGGAGCTGTTTTTT. The chain is built from TRBV4-3 and TRBJ2-2, with 12 nucleotides matching TRBD2. This CDR3 has 17 residues. Trimming removed 3 bases from V and 7 bases from J; junction bases left unmatched: 9. Germline V gene lookup returns CDR1 LGHNA and CDR2 YSLEER.

The chain recombines TRBV5-1 with TRBJ2-5; D uncertain. CDR1 is SGHRS, CDR2 YFSETQ, per germline. The CDR3 is made up of 15 amino acids. The V and J ends lost 0 bases and 4 bases respectively, with 13 bases between them. The CDR3 coding sequence is TGCGCCAGCAGCTTGGGTCAGAGGTCGGCAGAGACCCAGTACTTC. Amino acids: CASSLGQRSAETQYF.

This clone was observed once. The rearrangement joins TRBV6-5 to TRBJ2-7; 14 nucleotides align to TRBD2. CDR3 size: 16 residues. Germline V gene sequence: CDR1 MNHEY, CDR2 SVGAGI. J gave up 7 bases and V 2 bases, and 7 bases lay outside the gene matches. CDR3 DNA sequence: TGTGCCAGCAGTTACCCGACTAGCGGGGGGGGATTTGAGCAGTACTTC. Residues: CASSYPTSGGGFEQYF.

The chain joins TRBV5-4 to TRBJ2-7; the match to TRBD2 covers 11 bases. There are 15 residues in the CDR3. The germline gives CDR1 SGHNT, CDR2 YYREEE (reference sequence). Germline trimming cut 4 bases from V and 2 bases from J; bases unmatched to any gene: 5. Here the CDR3 DNA reads TGTGCCAGCAGCCCTAGCGGGGGGATCACCTACGAGCAGTACTTC. This sequence encodes CASSPSGGITYEQYF.

V gene TRBV7-2 combines with J gene TRBJ2-7; 13 bases line up with TRBD2. The CDR3 sequence is 15 residues long. Unmatched junction bases numbered 3, after V lost 5 bases and J lost 2 bases. The V gene's germline CDR1 is SGHTA and CDR2 FQGNSA. CDR3 coding DNA: TGTGCCAGCAGCCTCACTAGCGGGGGGGCCTACGAGCAGTACTTC. This translates into CASSLTSGGAYEQYF.

This chain uses TRBV4-2 with TRBJ1-2; no clear D gene. Germline CDR1 is LGHNA and CDR2 is YNFKEQ. This CDR3 region has 16 residues. V lost 0 bases, J lost 3 bases, and 14 bases lay in between. The chain's CDR3 is CASSQEGRARDYGYTF. The DNA for the CDR3 is TGTGCCAGCAGCCAAGAGGGGAGGGCAAGGGACTATGGCTACACCTTC.

The chain combines TRBV9 with TRBJ2-5; TRBD1 agrees at 8 bases. The V segment lost 8 bases and the J segment 1 base; nucleotides outside the gene matches: 7. In germline, CDR1 is SGDLS, CDR2 YYNGEE. The CDR3 is 14 amino acids. The CDR3 here is CASGQGPTQETQYF. The CDR3 DNA is TGTGCCAGTGGACAGGGCCCTACCCAAGAGACCCAGTACTTC.

The chain has TRBV29-1 and TRBJ2-3; perhaps TRBD1 as D (5 bases). The CDR3 is 13 residues long. Per germline, CDR1 SQVTM and CDR2 ANQGSEA. Trimming removed 1 base at V and 6 bases at J, with 11 bases between. Here the CDR3 DNA reads TGCAGCGTTGAAGGGGGCATGGGGGATACGCAGTATTTT. This encodes CSVEGGMGDTQYF.

The V call is TRBV7-3, the J call TRBJ2-3; TRBD1 is a possible D gene (5 bases). Between the trimmed V and J ends, which lost 6 bases and 7 bases, there was a span of 14 bases. This CDR3 spans 13 amino acids. Germline assignment: CDR1 SGHTA and CDR2 FQGTGA. The CDR3 here is CASSRQRDNTQYF. For the CDR3, the DNA is TGTGCCAGCAGTCGACAGAGAGATAATACGCAGTATTTT.

The J gene is TRBJ1-2, the V gene TRBV6-5, with 7 bases matching TRBD1. The length of the CDR3 is 15 residues. Trimming cost V 7 bases and J 7 bases; bases outside gene matches: 15. CDR1 and CDR2 from the germline V gene are MNHEY and SVGAGI. The CDR3 nucleotides read TGTGCCAGCACCTCCCTCTCTAGACAGGGTAGTGGCTACACCTTC. Its protein product is CASTSLSRQGSGYTF.

The rearrangement links TRBV27 to TRBJ1-6, with D unresolved. V was clipped by 7 bases and J by 10 bases, with 17 bases between them. The CDR3 sequence is 14 residues long. Germline loops: CDR1 MNHEY, CDR2 SMNVEV (reference sequence). CDR3 DNA sequence: TGTGCCAGCACCCCGGGCCCGGCGGGCTCACCCCTCCACTTT. It is translated as CASTPGPAGSPLHF.

The chain recombines TRBV5-6 with TRBJ2-2; no reliable D call. V lost 1 base to trimming and J lost 6 bases, with 10 bases between them. CDR1 and CDR2 (germline): SGHDT, YYEEEE. The CDR3 is made up of 14 amino acids. CDR3 coding DNA: TGTGCCAGCAGCTTGTTCCACCGCGCCGGGGAGCTGTTTTTT. It is translated as CASSLFHRAGELFF. Together with reference TRBV5-6 and TRBJ2-2, the CDR3 gives the full variable domain: DAGVTQSPTHLIKTRGQQVTLRCSPKSGHDTVSWYQQALGQGPQFIFQYYEEEERQRGNFPDRFSGHQFPNYSSELNVNALLLGDSALYLCASSLFHRAGELFFGEGSRLTVL.

The CDR3 bases are TGTGCCAGCAGCTTAACGGGACAGCATGAGCAGTTCTTC. Amino acid sequence: CASSLTGQHEQFF. The chain joins TRBV7-3 to TRBJ2-1; 7 positions agree with TRBD1. The CDR3 contains 13 residues. The germline V gene has CDR1 SGHTA and CDR2 FQGTGA. V shed 0 bases, J shed 8 bases, and the junction held 1 base outside the gene matches.